The 20 T cell receptor beta chains listed next were all sequenced from one sample in a study of blood T cell repertoires in COVID-19. Method: immunoSEQ multiplex PCR; TCRdb's copy keeps in-frame clones and lacks some. Seen here are roughly 100,000 clones, about nine tenths observed once, and the top ten hold 1.5% to 2.5%. Sequenced material: peripheral blood. The receptors were sampled from a woman between 45 and 60 years old with COVID-19, enrolled during active disease.

The V call is TRBV27, the J call TRBJ2-7, with D maybe TRBD2 (6 bases). The CDR3 sequence is 16 residues long. V was trimmed by 8 bases and J by 5 bases, leaving 25 bases between them. CDR1 is MNHEY, CDR2 SMNVEV, per germline (reference sequence). This CDR3 is CASLPPAGRNKDEQYV. CDR3 in DNA: TGTGCCAGCTTACCCCCAGCGGGCCGGAATAAGGACGAGCAGTACGTC.

The genes are TRBV5-6 and TRBJ2-3, with TRBD2 matching over 9 bases. Germline V lookup: CDR1 SGHDT, CDR2 YYEEEE. The trim removed 4 bases at V and 3 bases at J, leaving 3 bases unmatched. The CDR3 length is 14 residues. This chain's CDR3 is CASSLAGRTDTQYF. The CDR3 DNA is TGTGCCAGCAGCCTAGCGGGGAGAACAGATACGCAGTATTTT.

The chain couples TRBV19 to TRBJ1-5; D gene ambiguous. Germline-derived CDR1 and CDR2 are LNHDA and SQIVND (reference sequence). Trimming took 5 bases from V and 5 from J, leaving 13 bases between them. The CDR3 covers 14 residues. The CDR3, as DNA: TGTGCCAGTAGTTGGAGGGCCACCGATCAGCCCCAGCATTTT. This gives the protein CASSWRATDQPQHF.

The chain couples TRBV19 to TRBJ2-2, with a possible D match to TRBD2 (6 bases). Germline assignment: CDR1 LNHDA and CDR2 SQIVND (reference sequence). CDR3 length: 14 residues. Trimming stripped 3 bases from V and 5 bases from J, with 10 bases between. The CDR3 DNA reads as TGTGCCAGTAGTATCCCGGGGGAAACCGGGGAGCTGTTTTTT. This sequence encodes CASSIPGETGELFF.

The chain links TRBV6-4 to TRBJ2-2, with D perhaps TRBD2 (5 bases). The V gene lost 6 bases and the J gene lost 7 bases, with 12 bases spanning the gap. The CDR3 has 13 residues. Germline V CDR1 and CDR2: MRHNA, SNTAGT. CDR3: CASRGSGDGELFF. For the CDR3, the DNA is TGTGCCAGCAGAGGCTCCGGGGACGGGGAGCTGTTTTTT.

The chain links TRBV5-1 to TRBJ2-2; weak D call: TRBD2 (6 bases). Germline-derived CDR1 and CDR2 are SGHRS and YFSETQ. This CDR3 has 13 residues. The germline V and J ends were trimmed by 5 bases and 4 bases, with 9 bases remaining between them. CDR3 residues: CASRLEGTGELFF. Here the CDR3 DNA reads TGCGCCAGCAGGCTGGAGGGCACCGGGGAGCTGTTTTTT.

The V call is TRBV6-2 or TRBV6-3, the J call TRBJ2-3, with D hard to call. V was pared by 5 bases and J by 4 bases, with 7 bases between. This CDR3 has 12 residues. Germline V lookup: CDR1 MNHEY, CDR2 SVGEGT. The CDR3 sequence: CASSSAADTQYF. Here the CDR3 DNA reads TGTGCCAGCAGTAGCGCCGCAGATACGCAGTATTTT.

The genes are TRBV5-4 and TRBJ2-5; D is perhaps TRBD1 (6 bases). CDR3 length: 15 residues. V was clipped by 1 base and J by 4 bases, with 14 bases between them. Germline lookup yields CDR1 SGHNT and CDR2 YYREEE (reference sequence). CDR3 in amino acids: CASSLPDRYRETQYF. Written as DNA, the CDR3 is TGTGCCAGCAGCTTGCCCGACAGGTACCGAGAGACCCAGTACTTC. Combining the CDR3 with reference TRBV5-4 and TRBJ2-5 gives the whole variable domain ETGVTQSPTHLIKTRGQQVTLRCSSQSGHNTVSWYQQALGQGPQFIFQYYREEENGRGNFPPRFSGLQFPNYSSELNVNALELDDSALYLCASSLPDRYRETQYFGPGTRLLVL.

This chain connects TRBV7-9 to TRBJ2-3; D remains ambiguous. Germline V gene lookup returns CDR1 SEHNR and CDR2 FQNEAQ (reference sequence). This CDR3 comprises 14 residues. The ends were cut back, 10 bases at V and 3 bases at J, with 17 bases in the middle. CDR3 amino acids: CAILRLEATDTQYF. The DNA of the CDR3 is TGTGCCATCCTCCGGTTAGAGGCTACAGATACGCAGTATTTT.

V usage is TRBV9 and J usage is TRBJ2-2, with 13 bases fitting TRBD2. The ends lost 3 bases at V and 0 bases at J; junction bases unmatched: 5. The CDR3 runs 18 residues. Germline CDR1 reads SGDLS; CDR2 reads YYNGEE. CDR3 sequence (DNA): TGTGCCAGCAGCGGTGGACTAGCGGGGGCCTCGAACACCGGGGAGCTGTTTTTT. Its translation is CASSGGLAGASNTGELFF.

The genes are TRBV19 and TRBJ2-1, with 7 bases fitting TRBD2. The CDR3 loop spans 14 amino acids. Germline CDR1 and CDR2: LNHDA and SQIVND (reference sequence). With V trimmed by 5 bases and J by 5 bases, 6 bases remained unmatched. CDR3 in amino acids: CASSGGGGNNEQFF. CDR3 nucleotide sequence: TGTGCCAGTAGTGGAGGCGGGGGAAACAATGAGCAGTTCTTC.

The chain joins TRBV9 to TRBJ1-5; D possibly corresponds to TRBD1 (6 bases). The CDR3 is 15 residues long. The V gene lost 0 bases and the J gene lost 4 bases, with 11 bases spanning the gap. Germline V gene lookup returns CDR1 SGDLS and CDR2 YYNGEE. CDR3 loop: CASSVGGQPNQPQHF. The CDR3 nucleotides read TGTGCCAGCAGCGTAGGTGGACAGCCAAATCAGCCCCAGCATTTT.

Only one count was recorded for this clone. This chain uses TRBV4-3 with TRBJ1-1; D call uncertain. Trimming removed 0 bases at V and 3 bases at J, with 11 bases between. The CDR3 is 15 residues long. The germline V gene has CDR1 LGHNA and CDR2 YSLEER. For the CDR3, the DNA is TGCGCCAGCAGCCAAGACGTTTTGAGGGACACTGAAGCTTTCTTT. This encodes CASSQDVLRDTEAFF.

The chain uses TRBV9 and TRBJ2-1, with 13 bases aligning to TRBD2. Germline CDR1 is SGDLS and CDR2 is YYNGEE. V lost 3 bases, J lost 5 bases, and 8 bases stayed unmatched. This CDR3 region has 17 residues. The CDR3 is CASSAQPGLAGNNEQFF. In DNA form, the CDR3 reads TGTGCCAGCAGCGCCCAACCGGGACTAGCGGGGAACAATGAGCAGTTCTTC.

This sequence joins TRBV2 and TRBJ2-3; perhaps TRBD2 as D (5 bases). CDR1 is SNHLY, CDR2 FYNNEI, per germline. V was shortened by 6 bases and J by 2 bases, with 15 bases between the two germline ends. The CDR3 has 15 residues. The CDR3 protein is CASRTGKADTDTQYF. In nucleotides, the CDR3 is TGTGCCAGCAGAACCGGGAAGGCTGACACAGATACGCAGTATTTT.

This chain uses TRBV3-1 (or the pseudogene TRBV3-2) with TRBJ2-4, with 7 bases that match TRBD2. V lost 2 bases to trimming and J lost 8 bases; unmatched junction nucleotides: 6. This CDR3 contains 14 residues. Germline V gives CDR1 LGHDT, CDR2 YNNKEL (reference sequence). The CDR3 is CASSQKGLEDIQYF. For the CDR3, the DNA is TGTGCCAGCAGCCAAAAAGGACTAGAAGACATTCAGTACTTC.

The rearrangement joins TRBV11-3 to TRBJ2-2, with 7 bases fitting TRBD1. The CDR3 runs 16 residues. The V gene end was trimmed by 1 base and the J gene end by 0 bases; junction bases not matched to a gene: 2. Germline CDR1 is SGHNT and CDR2 is YENEEA. Written as DNA, the CDR3 is TGTGCCAGCAGCTTAGTCCAGGGGGCGAACACCGGGGAGCTGTTTTTT. Encoded protein: CASSLVQGANTGELFF.

V is TRBV11-2 and J is TRBJ2-2, with D perhaps TRBD2 (5 bases). CDR1 is SGHAT, CDR2 FQNNGV, per germline. The CDR3 runs 13 residues. V lost 11 bases to trimming and J lost 2 bases, with 12 bases between them. CDR3 sequence reads: CASVRGNTGELFF. In DNA form, the CDR3 reads TGTGCCTCTGTCCGGGGTAACACCGGGGAGCTGTTTTTT.

The chain links TRBV19 to TRBJ1-1; D remains unclear. Germline-derived CDR1 and CDR2 are LNHDA and SQIVND (reference sequence). CDR3 size: 13 residues. V was shortened by 5 bases and J by 1 base, with 8 bases between the two germline ends. The CDR3 DNA reads TGTGCCAGTAGTGAGATTCCGAACACTGAAGCTTTCTTT. Protein sequence: CASSEIPNTEAFF.

This chain links TRBV5-4 with TRBJ1-4; D is ambiguous. Trimming took 4 bases from V and 0 from J, leaving 13 bases between them. The CDR3 sequence is 16 residues long. The germline V gene has CDR1 SGHNT and CDR2 YYREEE (reference sequence). The CDR3 protein is CASSPEPLTTNEKLFF. The CDR3 bases are TGTGCCAGCAGCCCTGAGCCTCTAACAACTAATGAAAAACTGTTTTTT.